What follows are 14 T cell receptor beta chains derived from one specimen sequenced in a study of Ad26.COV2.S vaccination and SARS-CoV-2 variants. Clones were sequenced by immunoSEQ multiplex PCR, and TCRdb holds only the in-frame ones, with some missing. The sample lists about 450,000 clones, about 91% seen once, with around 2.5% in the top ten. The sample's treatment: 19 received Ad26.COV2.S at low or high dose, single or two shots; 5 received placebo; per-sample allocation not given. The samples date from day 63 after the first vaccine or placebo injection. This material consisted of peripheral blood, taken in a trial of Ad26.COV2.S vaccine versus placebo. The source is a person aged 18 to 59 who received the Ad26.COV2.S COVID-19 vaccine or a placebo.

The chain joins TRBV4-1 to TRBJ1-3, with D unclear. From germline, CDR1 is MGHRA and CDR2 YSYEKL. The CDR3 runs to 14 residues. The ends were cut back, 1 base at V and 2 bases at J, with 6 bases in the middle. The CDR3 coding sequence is TGCGCCAGCAGCCAAGTCGGGGCTGGAAACACCATATATTTT. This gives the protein CASSQVGAGNTIYF.

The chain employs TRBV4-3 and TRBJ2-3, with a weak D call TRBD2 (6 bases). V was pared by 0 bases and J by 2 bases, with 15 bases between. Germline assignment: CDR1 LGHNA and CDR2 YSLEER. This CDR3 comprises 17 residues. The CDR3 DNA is TGCGCCAGCAGCCAAGATCGGGCGGGGACCAACACAGATACGCAGTATTTT. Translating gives CASSQDRAGTNTDTQYF.

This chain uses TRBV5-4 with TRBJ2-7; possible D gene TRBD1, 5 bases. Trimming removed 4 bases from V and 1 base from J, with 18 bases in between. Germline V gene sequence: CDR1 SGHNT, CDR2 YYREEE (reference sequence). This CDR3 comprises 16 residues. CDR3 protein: CASSAGSITRSYEQYF. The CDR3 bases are TGTGCCAGCAGCGCAGGGTCTATAACCCGTTCCTACGAGCAGTACTTC.

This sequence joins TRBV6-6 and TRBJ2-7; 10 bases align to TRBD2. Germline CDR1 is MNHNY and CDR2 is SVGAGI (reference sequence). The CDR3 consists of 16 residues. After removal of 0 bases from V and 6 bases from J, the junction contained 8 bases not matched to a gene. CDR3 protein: CASSYSLRLAGAEQYF. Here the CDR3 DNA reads TGTGCCAGCAGTTACTCGCTGAGACTAGCGGGTGCCGAGCAGTACTTC.

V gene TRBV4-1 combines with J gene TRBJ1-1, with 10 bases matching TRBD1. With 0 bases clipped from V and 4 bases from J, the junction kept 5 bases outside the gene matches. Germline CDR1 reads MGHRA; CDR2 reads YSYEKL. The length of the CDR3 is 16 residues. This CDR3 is CASSQEKGQGTTEAFF. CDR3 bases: TGCGCCAGCAGCCAAGAGAAGGGACAGGGGACCACTGAAGCTTTCTTT.

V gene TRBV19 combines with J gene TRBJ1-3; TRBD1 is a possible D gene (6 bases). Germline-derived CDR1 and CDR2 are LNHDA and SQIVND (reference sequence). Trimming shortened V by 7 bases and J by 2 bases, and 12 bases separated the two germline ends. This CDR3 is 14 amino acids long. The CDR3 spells CASTENRAGNTIYF. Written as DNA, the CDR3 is TGTGCCAGTACTGAAAACAGGGCTGGAAACACCATATATTTT.

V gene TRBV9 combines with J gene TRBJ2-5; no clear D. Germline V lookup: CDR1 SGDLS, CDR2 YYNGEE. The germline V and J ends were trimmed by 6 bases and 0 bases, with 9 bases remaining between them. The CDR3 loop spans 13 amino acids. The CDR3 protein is CASNNPDQETQYF. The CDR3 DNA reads TGTGCCAGCAACAACCCAGACCAAGAGACCCAGTACTTC.

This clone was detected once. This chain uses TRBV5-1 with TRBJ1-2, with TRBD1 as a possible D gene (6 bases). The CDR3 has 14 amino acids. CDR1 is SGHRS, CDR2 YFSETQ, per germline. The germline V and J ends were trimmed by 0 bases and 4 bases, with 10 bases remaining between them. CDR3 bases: TGCGCCAGCAGCTTGGCGGGACACGTCTATGGCTACACCTTC. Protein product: CASSLAGHVYGYTF.

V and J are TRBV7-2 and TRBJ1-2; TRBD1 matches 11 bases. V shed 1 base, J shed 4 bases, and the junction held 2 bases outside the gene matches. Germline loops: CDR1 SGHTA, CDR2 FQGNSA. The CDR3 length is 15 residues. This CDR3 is CASSLGTGGSYGYTF. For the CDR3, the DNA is TGTGCCAGCAGCTTAGGGACAGGGGGCAGCTATGGCTACACCTTC.

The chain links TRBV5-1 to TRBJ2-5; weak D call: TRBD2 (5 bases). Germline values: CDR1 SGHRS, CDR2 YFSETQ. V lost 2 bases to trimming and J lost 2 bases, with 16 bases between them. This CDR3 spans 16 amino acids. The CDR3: CASSFRGLSWQETQYF. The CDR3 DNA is TGCGCCAGCAGCTTTAGAGGGTTGAGCTGGCAAGAGACCCAGTACTTC. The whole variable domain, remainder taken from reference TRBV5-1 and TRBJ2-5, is KAGVTQTPRYLIKTRGQQVTLSCSPISGHRSVSWYQQTPGQGLQFLFEYFSETQRNKGNFPGRFSGRQFSNSRSEMNVSTLELGDSALYLCASSFRGLSWQETQYFGPGTRLLVL.

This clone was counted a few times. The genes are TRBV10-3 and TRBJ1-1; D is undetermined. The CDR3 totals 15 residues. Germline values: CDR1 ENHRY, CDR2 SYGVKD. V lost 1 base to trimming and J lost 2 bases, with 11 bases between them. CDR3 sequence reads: CAISEWDQANTEAFF. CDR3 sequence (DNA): TGTGCCATCAGTGAGTGGGATCAGGCAAACACTGAAGCTTTCTTT.

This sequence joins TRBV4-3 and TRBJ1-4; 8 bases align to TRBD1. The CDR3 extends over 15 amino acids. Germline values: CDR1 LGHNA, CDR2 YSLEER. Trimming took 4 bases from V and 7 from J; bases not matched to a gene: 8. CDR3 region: CASSLDRDRGEKLFF. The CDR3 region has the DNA TGCGCCAGCAGCCTGGACAGGGACCGGGGTGAAAAACTGTTTTTT.

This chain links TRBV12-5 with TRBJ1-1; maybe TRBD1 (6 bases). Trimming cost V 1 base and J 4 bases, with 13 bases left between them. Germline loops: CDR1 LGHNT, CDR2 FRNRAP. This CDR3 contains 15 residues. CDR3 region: CASGLAQRGSTEAFF. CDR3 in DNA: TGTGCTAGTGGTTTGGCTCAGAGGGGGAGCACTGAAGCTTTCTTT.

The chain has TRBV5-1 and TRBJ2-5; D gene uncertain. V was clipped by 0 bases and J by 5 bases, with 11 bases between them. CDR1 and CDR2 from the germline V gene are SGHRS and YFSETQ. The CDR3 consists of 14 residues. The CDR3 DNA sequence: TGCGCCAGCAGCTTGGGTGCTGCGGTGGAGACCCAGTACTTC. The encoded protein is CASSLGAAVETQYF.